This T cell receptor (beta chain) was profiled in a study of beta chain features in type 1 diabetes. Study conclusions and caveats: All four CD4+ subsets from Type 1 diabetes patients carried moderately but significantly shorter TCRB CDR3s. Fewer insertions but more deletions were seen at VDJ junctions in type 1 diabetes patients. Cells with high TCR expression could be over-represented by cDNA sequencing. Relative to healthy donors, patients appeared to have naive, central memory and Treg TCRB repertoires that were more similar.

The CDR3 is made up of 14 amino acids. V lost 6 bases and J lost 3; bases outside the gene matches: 5. CDR1 is MDHEN and CDR2 is SYDVKM in the germline V gene. The isolated RNA, all of it, was reverse transcribed, so expressed TCRB transcripts were what got sequenced. The method was immunoSEQ multiplex PCR; TCRdb's version includes in-frame clones alone and lacks a portion of them. This sample yields more than 250,000 clones, of which 14% are seen a single time; more than 0.015% belongs to the top ten. This clone was found a few times. Its specificity is not known. The chain has TRBV28 and TRBJ1-1; TRBD1 matches at 9 bases. The sequence derives from a man aged 25-45 years with type 1 diabetes. The sample consisted of naive CD4+ T cells from blood. The CDR3 reads CASRGDRAYTEAFF. CDR3 in DNA: TGTGCCAGCAGGGGGGACAGGGCATACACTGAAGCTTTCTTT.